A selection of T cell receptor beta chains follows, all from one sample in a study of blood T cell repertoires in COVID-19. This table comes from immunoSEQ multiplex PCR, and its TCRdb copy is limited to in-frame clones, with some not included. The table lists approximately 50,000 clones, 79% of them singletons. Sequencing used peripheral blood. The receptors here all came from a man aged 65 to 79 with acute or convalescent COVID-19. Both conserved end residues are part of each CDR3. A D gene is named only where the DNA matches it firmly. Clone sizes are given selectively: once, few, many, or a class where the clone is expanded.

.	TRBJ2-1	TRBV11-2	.	TGTGCCAGCAGCTTAGGACTCCGTGGGTTACGGGATGAGCAGTTCTTC	CASSLGLRGLRDEQFF
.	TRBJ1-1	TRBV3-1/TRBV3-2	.	TGTGCCAGCAGCCCCTCATTAGGAGGGGCAACTTTCTTT	CASSPSLGGATFF
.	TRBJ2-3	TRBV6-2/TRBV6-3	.	TGTGCCAGCAGTTACCCCGACTCCGGGACAGATACGCAGTATTTT	CASSYPDSGTDTQYF
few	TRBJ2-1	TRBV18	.	TGTGCCAGCTCACCGCTTCAGGGCTTCGGCAATGAGCAGTTCTTC	CASSPLQGFGNEQFF
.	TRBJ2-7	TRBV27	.	TGTGCCAGCAGTTCAGGGCCGAATCCCTACGAGCAGTACTTC	CASSSGPNPYEQYF
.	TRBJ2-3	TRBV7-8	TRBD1	TGTGCCAGCAGCTTACGGACCAGGACAGGGGTTACAGATACGCAGTATTTT	CASSLRTRTGVTDTQYF
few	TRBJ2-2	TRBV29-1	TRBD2	TGCAGCGGGCTTAGCGGGAAGGGCGGGGAGCTGTTTTTT	CSGLSGKGGELFF
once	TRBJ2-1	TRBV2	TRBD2	TGTGCCAGCGGGGGAGCGGGGGTACGGGAGCAGTTCTTC	CASGGAGVREQFF
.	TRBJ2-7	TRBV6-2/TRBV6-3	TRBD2	TGTGCCAGCAGTTACGGGTCGGGAGGGCCGAAAGAGCAGTACTTC	CASSYGSGGPKEQYF
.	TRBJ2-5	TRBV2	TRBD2	TGTGCCAGCAGTGCCGGGGGGGCTGGAGAGACCCAGTACTTC	CASSAGGAGETQYF
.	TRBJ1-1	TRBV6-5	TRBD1	TGTGCCAGCAGACCACCTACAGGGGGAACTGAAGCTTTCTTT	CASRPPTGGTEAFF
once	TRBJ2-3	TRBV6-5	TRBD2	TGTGCCAGCATAGCGGGCCTGCACACAGATACGCAGTATTTT	CASIAGLHTDTQYF
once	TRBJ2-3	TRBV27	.	TGTGCCAGCAGTTCGCGGAGGAGCACAGATACGCAGTATTTT	CASSSRRSTDTQYF
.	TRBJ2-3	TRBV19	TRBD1	TGTGCCAGTAGTATAGAGGACAGGGGACATGATACGCAGTATTTT	CASSIEDRGHDTQYF